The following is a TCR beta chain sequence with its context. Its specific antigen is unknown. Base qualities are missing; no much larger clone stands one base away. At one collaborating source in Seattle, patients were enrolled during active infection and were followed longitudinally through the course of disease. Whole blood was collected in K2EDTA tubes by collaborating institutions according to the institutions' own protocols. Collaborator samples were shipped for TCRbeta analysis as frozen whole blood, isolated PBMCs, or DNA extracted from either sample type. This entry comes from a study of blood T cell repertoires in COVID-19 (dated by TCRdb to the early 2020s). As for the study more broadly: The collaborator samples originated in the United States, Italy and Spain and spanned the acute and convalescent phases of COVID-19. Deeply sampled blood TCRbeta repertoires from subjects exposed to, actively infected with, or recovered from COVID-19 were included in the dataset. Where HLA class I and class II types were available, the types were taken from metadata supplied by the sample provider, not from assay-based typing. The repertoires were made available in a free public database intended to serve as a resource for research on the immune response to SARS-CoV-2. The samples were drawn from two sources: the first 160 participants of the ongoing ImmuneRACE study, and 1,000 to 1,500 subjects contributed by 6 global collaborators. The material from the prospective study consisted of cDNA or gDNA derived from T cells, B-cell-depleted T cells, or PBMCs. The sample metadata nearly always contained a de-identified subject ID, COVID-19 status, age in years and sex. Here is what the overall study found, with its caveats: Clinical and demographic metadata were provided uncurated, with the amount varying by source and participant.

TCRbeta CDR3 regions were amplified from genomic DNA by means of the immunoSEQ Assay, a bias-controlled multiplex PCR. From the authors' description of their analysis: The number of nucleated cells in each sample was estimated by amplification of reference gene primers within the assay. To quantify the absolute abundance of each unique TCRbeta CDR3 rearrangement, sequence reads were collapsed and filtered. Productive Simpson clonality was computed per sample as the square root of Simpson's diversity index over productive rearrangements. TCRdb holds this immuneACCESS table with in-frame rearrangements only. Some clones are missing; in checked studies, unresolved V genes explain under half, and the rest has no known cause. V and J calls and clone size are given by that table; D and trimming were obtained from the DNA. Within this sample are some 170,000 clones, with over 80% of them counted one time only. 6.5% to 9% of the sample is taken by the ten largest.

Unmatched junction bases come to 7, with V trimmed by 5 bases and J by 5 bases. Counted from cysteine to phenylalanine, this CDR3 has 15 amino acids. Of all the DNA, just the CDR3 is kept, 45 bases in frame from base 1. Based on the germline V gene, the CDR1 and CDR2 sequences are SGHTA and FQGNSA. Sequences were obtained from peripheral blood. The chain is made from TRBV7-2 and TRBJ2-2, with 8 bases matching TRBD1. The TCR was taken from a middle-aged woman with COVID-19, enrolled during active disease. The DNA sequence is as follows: TGTGCCAGCAGCCAAGGACAGGGACGGACCGGGGAGCTGTTTTTT. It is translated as CASSQGQGRTGELFF.